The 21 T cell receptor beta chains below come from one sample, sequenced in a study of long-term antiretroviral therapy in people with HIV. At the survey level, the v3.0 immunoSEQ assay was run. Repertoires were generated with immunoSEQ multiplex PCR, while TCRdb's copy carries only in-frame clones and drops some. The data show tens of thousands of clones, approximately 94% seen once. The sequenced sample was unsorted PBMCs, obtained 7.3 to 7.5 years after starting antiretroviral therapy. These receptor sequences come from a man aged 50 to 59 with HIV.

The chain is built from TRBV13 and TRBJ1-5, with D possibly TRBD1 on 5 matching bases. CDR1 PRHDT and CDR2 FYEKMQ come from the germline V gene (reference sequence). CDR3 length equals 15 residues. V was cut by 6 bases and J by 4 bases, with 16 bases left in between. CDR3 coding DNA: TGTGCCAGCAGGCAGGTAACAGGTTCAAATCAGCCCCAGCATTTT. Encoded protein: CASRQVTGSNQPQHF. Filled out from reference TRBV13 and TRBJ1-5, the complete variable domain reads AAGVIQSPRHLIKEKRETATLKCYPIPRHDTVYWYQQGPGQDPQFLISFYEKMQSDKGSIPDRFSAQQFSDYHSELNMSSLELGDSALYFCASRQVTGSNQPQHFGDGTRLSIL.

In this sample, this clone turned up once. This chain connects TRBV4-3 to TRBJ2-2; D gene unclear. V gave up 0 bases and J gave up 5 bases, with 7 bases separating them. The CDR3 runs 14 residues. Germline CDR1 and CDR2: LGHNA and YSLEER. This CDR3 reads CASSQDWKTGELFF. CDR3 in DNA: TGCGCCAGCAGCCAAGATTGGAAGACCGGGGAGCTGTTTTTT.

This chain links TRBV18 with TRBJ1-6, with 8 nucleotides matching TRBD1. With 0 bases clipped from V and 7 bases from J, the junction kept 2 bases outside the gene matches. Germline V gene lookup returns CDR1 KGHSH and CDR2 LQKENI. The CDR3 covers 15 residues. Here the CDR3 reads CASSPPGQVNSPLHF. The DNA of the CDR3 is TGTGCCAGCTCACCACCGGGACAGGTGAATTCACCCCTCCACTTT.

The DNA for the CDR3 is TGTGCCAGCAGCTTAGATCTAGCGGGGGGGCCAGATACGCAGTATTTT. It yields the protein CASSLDLAGGPDTQYF. The chain couples TRBV11-3 to TRBJ2-3; 12 bases are shared with TRBD2. The CDR3 totals 16 residues. V lost 0 bases, J lost 4 bases, and 2 bases stayed unmatched. Germline CDR1 SGHNT, CDR2 YENEEA.

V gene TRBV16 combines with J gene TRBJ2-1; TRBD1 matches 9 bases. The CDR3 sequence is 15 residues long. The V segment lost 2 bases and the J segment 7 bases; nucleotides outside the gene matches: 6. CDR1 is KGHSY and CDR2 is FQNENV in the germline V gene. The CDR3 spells CASSQLPGTGNEQFF. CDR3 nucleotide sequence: TGTGCCAGCAGCCAACTTCCAGGGACAGGGAATGAGCAGTTCTTC.

The CDR3 DNA follows: TGTGCCATCAGTGAGGCGGGGGGGATTAAAGATACGCAGTATTTT. Its translation: CAISEAGGIKDTQYF. The rearrangement joins TRBV10-3 to TRBJ2-3, with 9 bases matching TRBD2. Looked up from germline, CDR1 is ENHRY and CDR2 is SYGVKD. The CDR3 is made up of 15 amino acids. J lost 5 bases, V lost 2 bases, and 5 bases had no gene match.

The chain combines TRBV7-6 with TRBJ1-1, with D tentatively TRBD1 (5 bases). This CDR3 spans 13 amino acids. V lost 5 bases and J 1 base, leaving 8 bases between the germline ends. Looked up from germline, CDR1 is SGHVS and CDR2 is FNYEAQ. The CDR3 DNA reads TGTGCCAGCAGCCCTACAGGGAACACTGAAGCTTTCTTT. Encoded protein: CASSPTGNTEAFF.

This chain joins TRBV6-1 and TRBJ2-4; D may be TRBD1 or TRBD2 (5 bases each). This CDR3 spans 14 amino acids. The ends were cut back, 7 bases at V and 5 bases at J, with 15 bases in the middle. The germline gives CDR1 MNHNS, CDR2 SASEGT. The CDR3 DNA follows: TGTGCCAGCATACGGTCAGGGACCGAAAACATTCAGTACTTC. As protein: CASIRSGTENIQYF.

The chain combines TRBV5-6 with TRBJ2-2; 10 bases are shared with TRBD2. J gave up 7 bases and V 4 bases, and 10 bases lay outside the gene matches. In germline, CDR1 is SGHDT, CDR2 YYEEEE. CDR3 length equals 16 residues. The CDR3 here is CASSRERGGLIGELFF. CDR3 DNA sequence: TGTGCCAGCAGCAGAGAGCGGGGGGGCCTAATCGGGGAGCTGTTTTTT.

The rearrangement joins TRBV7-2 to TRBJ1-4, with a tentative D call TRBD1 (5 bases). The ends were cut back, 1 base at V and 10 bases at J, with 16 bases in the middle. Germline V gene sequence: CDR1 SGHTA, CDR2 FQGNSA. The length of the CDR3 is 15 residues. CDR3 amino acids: CASSLGRGDVGKLFF. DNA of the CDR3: TGTGCCAGCAGCTTAGGGCGGGGGGATGTTGGAAAACTGTTTTTT.

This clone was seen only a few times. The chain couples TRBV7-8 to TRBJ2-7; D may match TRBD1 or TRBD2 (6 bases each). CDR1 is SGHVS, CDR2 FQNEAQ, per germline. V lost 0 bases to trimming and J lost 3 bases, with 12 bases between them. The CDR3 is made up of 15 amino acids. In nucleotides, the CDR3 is TGTGCCAGCAGCTTAGCGGGGGGCCTGGACTACGAGCAGTACTTC. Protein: CASSLAGGLDYEQYF. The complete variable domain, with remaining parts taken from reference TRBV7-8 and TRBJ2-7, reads GAGVSQSPRYKVAKRGQDVALRCDPISGHVSLFWYQQALGQGPEFLTYFQNEAQLDKSGLPSDRFFAERPEGSVSTLKIQRTQQEDSAVYLCASSLAGGLDYEQYFGPGTRLTVT.

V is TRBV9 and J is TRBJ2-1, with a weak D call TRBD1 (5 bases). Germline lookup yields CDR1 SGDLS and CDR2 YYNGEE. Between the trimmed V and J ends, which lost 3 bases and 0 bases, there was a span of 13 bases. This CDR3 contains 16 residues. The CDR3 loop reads CASSAQGRSSYNEQFF. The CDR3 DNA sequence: TGTGCCAGCAGCGCCCAGGGCCGCAGCTCCTACAATGAGCAGTTCTTC.

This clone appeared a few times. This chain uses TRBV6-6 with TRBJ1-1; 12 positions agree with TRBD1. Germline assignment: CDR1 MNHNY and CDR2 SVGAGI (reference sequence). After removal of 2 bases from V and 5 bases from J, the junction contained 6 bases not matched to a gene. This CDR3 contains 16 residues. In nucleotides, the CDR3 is TGTGCCAGCAGTTACCCGGGACAGGGGGCGAGGACTGAAGCTTTCTTT. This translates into CASSYPGQGARTEAFF.

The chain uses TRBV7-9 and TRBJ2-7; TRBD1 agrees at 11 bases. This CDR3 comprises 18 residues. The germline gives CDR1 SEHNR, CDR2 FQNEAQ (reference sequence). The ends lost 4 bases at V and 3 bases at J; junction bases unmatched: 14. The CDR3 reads CASSSGQGASTTFYEQYF. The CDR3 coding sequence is TGTGCCAGCAGCTCCGGACAGGGGGCCTCCACAACTTTCTACGAGCAGTACTTC.

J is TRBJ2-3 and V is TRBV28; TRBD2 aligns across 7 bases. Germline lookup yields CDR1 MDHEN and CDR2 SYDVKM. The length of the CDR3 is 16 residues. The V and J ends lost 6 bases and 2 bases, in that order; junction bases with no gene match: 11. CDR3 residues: CASSLAPGGSTDTQYF. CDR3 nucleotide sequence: TGTGCCAGCAGCCTGGCCCCGGGGGGATCCACAGATACGCAGTATTTT.

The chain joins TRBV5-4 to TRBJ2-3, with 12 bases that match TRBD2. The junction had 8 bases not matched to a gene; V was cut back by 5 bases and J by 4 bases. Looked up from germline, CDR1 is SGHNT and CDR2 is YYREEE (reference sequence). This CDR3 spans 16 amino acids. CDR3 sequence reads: CASRRASGGAADTQYF. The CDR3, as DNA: TGTGCCAGCAGGAGGGCTAGCGGGGGGGCCGCAGATACGCAGTATTTT.

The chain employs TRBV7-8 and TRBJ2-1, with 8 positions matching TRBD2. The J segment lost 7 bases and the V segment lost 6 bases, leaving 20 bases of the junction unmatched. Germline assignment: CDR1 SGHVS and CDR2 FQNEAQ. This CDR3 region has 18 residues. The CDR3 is CASRMGSYGAGGTNEQFF. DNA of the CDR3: TGTGCCAGCAGAATGGGATCATATGGTGCGGGGGGTACAAATGAGCAGTTCTTC.

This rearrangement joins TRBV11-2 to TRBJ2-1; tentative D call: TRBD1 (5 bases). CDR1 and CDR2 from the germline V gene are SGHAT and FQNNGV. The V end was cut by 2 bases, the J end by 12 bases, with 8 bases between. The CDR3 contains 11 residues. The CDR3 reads CASSLQGTQFF. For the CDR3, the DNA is TGTGCCAGCAGCTTACAGGGAACGCAGTTCTTC.

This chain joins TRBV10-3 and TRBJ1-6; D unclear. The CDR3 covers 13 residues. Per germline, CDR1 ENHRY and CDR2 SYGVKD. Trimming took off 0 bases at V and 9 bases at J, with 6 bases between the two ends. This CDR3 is CAISESTSSPLHF. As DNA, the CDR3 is TGTGCCATCAGTGAGTCGACGAGTTCACCCCTCCACTTT.

The CDR3 protein is CASSLGTGSYNEQFF. CDR3 bases: TGTGCCAGCAGCCTCGGGACAGGCTCCTACAATGAGCAGTTCTTC. The gene calls are TRBV5-8 and TRBJ2-1, with 8 bases fitting TRBD1. The CDR3 is made up of 15 amino acids. V trimming: 4 bases; J trimming: 0 bases; junction bases outside the gene matches: 3. The germline V gene encodes CDR1 SGHTS and CDR2 YDEGEE.

In nucleotides, the CDR3 is TGTGCCAGCAGCGACCAAGGGGACACTGAAGCTTTCTTT. This translates into CASSDQGDTEAFF. The chain has TRBV7-9 and TRBJ1-1; D possibly corresponds to TRBD1 (5 bases). Germline V gene sequence: CDR1 SEHNR, CDR2 FQNEAQ (reference sequence). The CDR3 sequence is 13 residues long. V was trimmed by 5 bases and J by 3 bases, leaving 10 bases between them.